This TCR beta chain was documented in a study of T cell repertoires in cytomegalovirus infection. CDR1 SGHTA and CDR2 FQGNSA come from the germline V gene. The CDR3 runs to 14 residues. Of note for this clonotype: Germline and junction disagree at one end, which may indicate a read error.

TCRdb re-called the reads with MiXCR, one entry per CDR3 protein. This sample carries about 310,000 distinct CDR3 sequences, 15% to 20% of them seen once, and the ten largest clones take around 12%. This sequence was found in a human donor in good health (CMV status not recorded). Some clones in this sample may be carry-over from other donors' samples. The sample was PBMCs. The chain is built from TRBV7-2 and TRBJ1-6, with 8 bases identical to TRBD1. CDR3 amino acids: CASRFGQGATPLHF. The CDR3 region has the DNA TGTGCCAGCCGCTTCGGACAGGGAGCGACACCCCTCCACTTT.